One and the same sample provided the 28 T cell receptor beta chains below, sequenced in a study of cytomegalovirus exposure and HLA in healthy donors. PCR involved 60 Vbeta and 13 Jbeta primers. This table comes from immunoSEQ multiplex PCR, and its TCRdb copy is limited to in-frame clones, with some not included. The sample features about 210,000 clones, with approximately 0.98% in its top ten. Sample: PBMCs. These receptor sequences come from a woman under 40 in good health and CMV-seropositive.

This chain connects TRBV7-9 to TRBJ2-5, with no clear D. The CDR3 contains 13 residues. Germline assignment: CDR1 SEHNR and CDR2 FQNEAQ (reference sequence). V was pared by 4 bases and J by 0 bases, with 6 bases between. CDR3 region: CASSSSYQETQYF. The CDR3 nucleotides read TGTGCCAGCAGCTCCTCGTACCAAGAGACCCAGTACTTC.

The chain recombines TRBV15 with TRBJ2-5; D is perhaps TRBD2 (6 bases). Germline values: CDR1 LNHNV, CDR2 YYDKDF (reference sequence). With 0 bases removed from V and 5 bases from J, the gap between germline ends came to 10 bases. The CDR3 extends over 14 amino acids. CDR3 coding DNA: TGTGCCACCAGCAGAGAAAGACGGGGGGAGACCCAGTACTTC. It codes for CATSRERRGETQYF.

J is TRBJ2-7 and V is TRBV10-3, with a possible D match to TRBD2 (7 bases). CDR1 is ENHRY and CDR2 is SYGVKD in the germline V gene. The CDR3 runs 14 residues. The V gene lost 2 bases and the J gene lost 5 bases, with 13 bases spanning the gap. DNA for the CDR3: TGTGCCATCAGTGAGCGGTTAGGGGGGGACGAGCAGTACTTC. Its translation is CAISERLGGDEQYF.

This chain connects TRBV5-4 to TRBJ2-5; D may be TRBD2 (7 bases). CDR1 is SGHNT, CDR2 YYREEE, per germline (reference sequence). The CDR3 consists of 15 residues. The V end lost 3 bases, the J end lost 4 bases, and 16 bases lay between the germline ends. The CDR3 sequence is CASSWGGEGVETQYF. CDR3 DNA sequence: TGTGCCAGCAGCTGGGGGGGCGAGGGCGTAGAGACCCAGTACTTC.

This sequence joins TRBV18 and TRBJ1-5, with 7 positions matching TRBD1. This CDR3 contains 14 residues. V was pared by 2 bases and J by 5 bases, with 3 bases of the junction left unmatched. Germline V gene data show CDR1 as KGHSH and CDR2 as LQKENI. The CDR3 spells CASSPTTGHQPQHF. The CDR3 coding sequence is TGTGCCAGCTCACCAACGACAGGGCATCAGCCCCAGCATTTT.

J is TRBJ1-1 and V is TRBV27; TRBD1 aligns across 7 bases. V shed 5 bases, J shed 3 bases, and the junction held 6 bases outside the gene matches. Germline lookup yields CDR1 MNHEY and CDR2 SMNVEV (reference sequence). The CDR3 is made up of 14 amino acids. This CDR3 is CASSPRQGYTEAFF. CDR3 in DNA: TGTGCCAGCAGTCCCAGACAGGGATACACTGAAGCTTTCTTT.

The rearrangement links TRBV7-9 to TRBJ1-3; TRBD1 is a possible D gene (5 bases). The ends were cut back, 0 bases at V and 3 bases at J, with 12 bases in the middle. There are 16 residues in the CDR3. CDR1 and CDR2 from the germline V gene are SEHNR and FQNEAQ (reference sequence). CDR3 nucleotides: TGTGCCAGCAGCTTAGCCCAGGGATCCTATGGAAACACCATATATTTT. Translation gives CASSLAQGSYGNTIYF.

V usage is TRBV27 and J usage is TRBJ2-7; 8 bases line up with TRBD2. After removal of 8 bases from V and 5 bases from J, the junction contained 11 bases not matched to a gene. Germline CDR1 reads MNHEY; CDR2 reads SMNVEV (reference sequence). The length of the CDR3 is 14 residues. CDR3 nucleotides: TGTGCCAGCCACCCCGGACTAGCTTCTCACGAGCAGTACTTC. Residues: CASHPGLASHEQYF.

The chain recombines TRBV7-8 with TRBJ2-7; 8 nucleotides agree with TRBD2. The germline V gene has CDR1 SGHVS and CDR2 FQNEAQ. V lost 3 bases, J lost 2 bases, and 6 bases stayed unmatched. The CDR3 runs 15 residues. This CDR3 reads CASSFRLAGTYEQYF. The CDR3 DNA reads TGTGCCAGCAGCTTTAGGCTAGCGGGTACCTACGAGCAGTACTTC.

The CDR3 loop is CASSGGTRNTGELFF. The CDR3 coding sequence is TGTGCCAGCAGCGGGGGGACACGGAACACCGGGGAGCTGTTTTTT. The chain carries TRBV9 and TRBJ2-2, with a possible D match to TRBD1 (6 bases). Germline V gene lookup returns CDR1 SGDLS and CDR2 YYNGEE. V lost 3 bases and J 1 base, leaving 10 bases between the germline ends. The CDR3 totals 15 residues.

The CDR3 loop is CASSLVALARGYNEQFF. The CDR3 DNA sequence: TGTGCCAGCAGTTTAGTCGCACTAGCGAGGGGATACAATGAGCAGTTCTTC. The genes are TRBV28 and TRBJ2-1, with 7 nucleotides matching TRBD2. This CDR3 is 17 amino acids long. V trimming: 2 bases; J trimming: 4 bases; junction bases outside the gene matches: 11. Germline V gene sequence: CDR1 MDHEN, CDR2 SYDVKM.

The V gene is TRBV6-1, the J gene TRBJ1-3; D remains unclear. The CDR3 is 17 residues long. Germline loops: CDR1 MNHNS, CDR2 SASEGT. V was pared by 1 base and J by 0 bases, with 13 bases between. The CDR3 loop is CASSEVVAPRSGNTIYF. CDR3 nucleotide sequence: TGTGCCAGCAGTGAAGTGGTGGCACCCCGCTCTGGAAACACCATATATTTT.

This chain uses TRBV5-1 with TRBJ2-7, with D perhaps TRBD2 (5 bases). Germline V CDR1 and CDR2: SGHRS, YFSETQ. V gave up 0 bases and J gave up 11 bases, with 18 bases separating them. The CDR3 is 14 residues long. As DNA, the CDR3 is TGCGCCAGCAGCTTGGAAGGAGGTCCCGGGGTGGAGTACTTC. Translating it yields CASSLEGGPGVEYF.

DNA of the CDR3: TGTGCCAGCAGCCACGGGACAGGGTTCGAGCAGTACTTC. It codes for CASSHGTGFEQYF. The genes are TRBV5-6 and TRBJ2-7, with TRBD1 identical over 9 bases. V trimming: 4 bases; J trimming: 6 bases; junction bases outside the gene matches: 5. Germline CDR1 and CDR2: SGHDT and YYEEEE. This CDR3 has 13 residues.

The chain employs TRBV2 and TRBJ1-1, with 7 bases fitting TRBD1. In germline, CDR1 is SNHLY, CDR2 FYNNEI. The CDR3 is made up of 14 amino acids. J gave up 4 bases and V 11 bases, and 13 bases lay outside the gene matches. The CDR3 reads CACQGVVEGTEAFF. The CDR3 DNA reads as TGTGCCTGCCAGGGGGTCGTGGAGGGCACTGAAGCTTTCTTT. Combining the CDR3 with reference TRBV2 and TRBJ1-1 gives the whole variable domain EPEVTQTPSHQVTQMGQEVILRCVPISNHLYFYWYRQILGQKVEFLVSFYNNEISEKSEIFDDQFSVERPDGSNFTLKIRSTKLEDSAMYFCACQGVVEGTEAFFGQGTRLTVV.

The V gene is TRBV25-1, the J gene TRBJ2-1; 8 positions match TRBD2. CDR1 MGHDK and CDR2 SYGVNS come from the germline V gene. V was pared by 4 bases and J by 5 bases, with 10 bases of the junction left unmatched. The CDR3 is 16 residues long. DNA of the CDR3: TGTGCCAGCAGTGGGGCTCCCGGGACTAGTAACAATGAGCAGTTCTTC. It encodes CASSGAPGTSNNEQFF.

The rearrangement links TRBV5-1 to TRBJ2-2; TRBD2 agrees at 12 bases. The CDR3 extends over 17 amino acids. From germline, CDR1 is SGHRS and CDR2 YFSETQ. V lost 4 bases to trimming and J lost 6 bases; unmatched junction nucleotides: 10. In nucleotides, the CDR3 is TGCGCCAGCAGCACGGGACTAGCGGGTGCGGACGCCGGGGAGCTGTTTTTT. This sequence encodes CASSTGLAGADAGELFF.

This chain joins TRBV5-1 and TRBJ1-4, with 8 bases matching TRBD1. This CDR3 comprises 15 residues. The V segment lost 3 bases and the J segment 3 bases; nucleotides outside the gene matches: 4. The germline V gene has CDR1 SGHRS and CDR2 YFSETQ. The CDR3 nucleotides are TGCGCCAGCAGCTCCAGGACAGGGCCTAATGAAAAACTGTTTTTT. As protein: CASSSRTGPNEKLFF.

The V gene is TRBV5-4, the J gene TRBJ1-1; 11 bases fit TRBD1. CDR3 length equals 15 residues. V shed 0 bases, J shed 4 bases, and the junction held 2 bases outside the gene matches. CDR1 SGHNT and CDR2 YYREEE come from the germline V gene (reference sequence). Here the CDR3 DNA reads TGTGCCAGCAGCTTGGCCGGGACAGGGGGCACTGAAGCTTTCTTT. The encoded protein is CASSLAGTGGTEAFF.

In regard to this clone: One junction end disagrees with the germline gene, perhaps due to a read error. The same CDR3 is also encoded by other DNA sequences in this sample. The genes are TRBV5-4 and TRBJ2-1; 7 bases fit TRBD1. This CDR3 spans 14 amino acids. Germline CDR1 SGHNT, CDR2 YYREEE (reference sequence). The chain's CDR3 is CASVGDSSYNEQFF. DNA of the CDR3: TGTGCCAGCGTAGGGGACAGCTCCTACAACGAGCAGTTCTTC.

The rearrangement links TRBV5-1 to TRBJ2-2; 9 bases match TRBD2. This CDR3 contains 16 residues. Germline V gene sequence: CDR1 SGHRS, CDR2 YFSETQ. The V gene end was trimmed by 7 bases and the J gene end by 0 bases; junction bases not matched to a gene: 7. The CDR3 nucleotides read TGCGCCAGCTTACCGGGGACTAGCTCGAACACCGGGGAGCTGTTTTTT. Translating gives CASLPGTSSNTGELFF.

CDR3 in amino acids: CSVDQVAGGQETQYF. DNA of the CDR3: TGCAGCGTCGACCAGGTAGCGGGGGGCCAAGAGACCCAGTACTTC. This chain uses TRBV29-1 with TRBJ2-5; 10 bases match TRBD2. After removal of 6 bases from V and 1 base from J, the junction contained 8 bases not matched to a gene. The V gene's germline CDR1 is SQVTM and CDR2 ANQGSEA. The CDR3 has 15 residues.

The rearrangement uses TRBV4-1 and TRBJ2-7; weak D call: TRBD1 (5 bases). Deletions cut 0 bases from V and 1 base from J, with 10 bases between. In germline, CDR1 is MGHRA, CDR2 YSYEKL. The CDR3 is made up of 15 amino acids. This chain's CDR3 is CASSQEAGSSYEQYF. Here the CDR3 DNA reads TGCGCCAGCAGCCAAGAGGCAGGGTCTTCCTACGAGCAGTACTTC.

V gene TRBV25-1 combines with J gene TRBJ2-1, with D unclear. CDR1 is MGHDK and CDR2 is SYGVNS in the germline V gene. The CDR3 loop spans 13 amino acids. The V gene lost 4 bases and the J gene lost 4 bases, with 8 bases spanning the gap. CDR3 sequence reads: CASSARKYNEQFF. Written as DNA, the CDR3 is TGTGCCAGCAGTGCCAGAAAATACAATGAGCAGTTCTTC.

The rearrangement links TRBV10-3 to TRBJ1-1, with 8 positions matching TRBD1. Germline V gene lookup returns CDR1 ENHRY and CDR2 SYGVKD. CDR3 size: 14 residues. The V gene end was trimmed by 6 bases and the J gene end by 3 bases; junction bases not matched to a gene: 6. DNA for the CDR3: TGTGCCATCAGCAAGACAGGGGTGGACACTGAAGCTTTCTTT. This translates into CAISKTGVDTEAFF.

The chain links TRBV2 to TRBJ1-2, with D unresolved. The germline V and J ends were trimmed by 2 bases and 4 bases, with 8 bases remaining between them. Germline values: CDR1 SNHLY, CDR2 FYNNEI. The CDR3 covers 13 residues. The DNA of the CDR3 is TGTGCCAGCAGTGAAAGAGCTTCCTATGGCTACACCTTC. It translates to CASSERASYGYTF.

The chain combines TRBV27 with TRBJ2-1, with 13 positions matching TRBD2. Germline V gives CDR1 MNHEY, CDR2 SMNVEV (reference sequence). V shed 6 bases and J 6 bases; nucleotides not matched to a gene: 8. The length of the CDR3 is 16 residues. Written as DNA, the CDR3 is TGTGCCAGCAGGCGCGTGACTAGCGGGGGGAGCAATGAGCAGTTCTTC. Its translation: CASRRVTSGGSNEQFF.

The CDR3 loop is CASSSPDRPGYTF. CDR3 nucleotide sequence: TGTGCCAGCAGCTCACCCGACAGACCCGGCTACACCTTC. The chain has TRBV7-9 and TRBJ1-2; perhaps TRBD1 as D (5 bases). The CDR3 totals 13 residues. V lost 4 bases and J 8 bases, leaving 14 bases between the germline ends. Per germline, CDR1 SEHNR and CDR2 FQNEAQ (reference sequence).